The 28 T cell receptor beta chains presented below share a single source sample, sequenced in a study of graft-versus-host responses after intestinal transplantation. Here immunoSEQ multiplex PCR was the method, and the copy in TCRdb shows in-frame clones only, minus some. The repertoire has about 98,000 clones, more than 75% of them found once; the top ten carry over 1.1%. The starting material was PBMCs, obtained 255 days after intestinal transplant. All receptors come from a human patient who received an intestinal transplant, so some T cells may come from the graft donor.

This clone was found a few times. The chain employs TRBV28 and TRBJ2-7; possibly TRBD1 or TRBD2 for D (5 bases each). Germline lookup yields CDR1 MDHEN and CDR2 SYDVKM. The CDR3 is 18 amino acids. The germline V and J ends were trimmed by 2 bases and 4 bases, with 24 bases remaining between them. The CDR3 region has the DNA TGTGCCAGCAGTTTAAGGGGTGAGGGGACCACGGCGGGTTACGAGCAGTACTTC. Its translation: CASSLRGEGTTAGYEQYF. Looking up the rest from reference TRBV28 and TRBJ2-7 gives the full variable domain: DVKVTQSSRYLVKRTGEKVFLECVQDMDHENMFWYRQDPGLGLRLIYFSYDVKMKEKGDIPEGYSVSREKKERFSLILESASTNQTSMYLCASSLRGEGTTAGYEQYFGPGTRLTVT.

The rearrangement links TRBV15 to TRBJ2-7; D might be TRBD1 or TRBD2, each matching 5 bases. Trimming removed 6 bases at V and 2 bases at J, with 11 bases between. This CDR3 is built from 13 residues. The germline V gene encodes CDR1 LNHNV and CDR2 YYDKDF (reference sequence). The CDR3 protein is CATSEGSTYEQYF. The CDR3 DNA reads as TGTGCCACCAGTGAGGGGAGTACCTACGAGCAGTACTTC.

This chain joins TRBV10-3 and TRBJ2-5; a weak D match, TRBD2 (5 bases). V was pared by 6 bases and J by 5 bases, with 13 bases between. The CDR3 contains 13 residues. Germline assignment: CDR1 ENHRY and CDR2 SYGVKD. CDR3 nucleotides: TGTGCCATCAGCCGGACTGATTCGGAGACCCAGTACTTC. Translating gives CAISRTDSETQYF.

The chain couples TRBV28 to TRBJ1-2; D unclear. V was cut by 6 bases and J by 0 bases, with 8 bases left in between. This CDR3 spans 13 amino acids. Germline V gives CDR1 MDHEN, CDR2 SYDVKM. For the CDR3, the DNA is TGTGCCAGCAGGGGGTGGACTAACTATGGCTACACCTTC. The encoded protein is CASRGWTNYGYTF.

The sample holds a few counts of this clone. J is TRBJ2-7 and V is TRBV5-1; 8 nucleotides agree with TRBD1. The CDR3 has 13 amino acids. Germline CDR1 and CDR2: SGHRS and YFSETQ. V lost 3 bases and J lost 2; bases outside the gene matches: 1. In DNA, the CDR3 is TGCGCCAGCAGCTCGACAGGGGCCTACGAGCAGTACTTC. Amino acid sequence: CASSSTGAYEQYF.

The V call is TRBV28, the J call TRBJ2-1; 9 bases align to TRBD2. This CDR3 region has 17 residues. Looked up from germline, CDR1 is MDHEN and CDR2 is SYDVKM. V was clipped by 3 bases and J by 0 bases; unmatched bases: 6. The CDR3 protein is CASSFLGTSPSYNEQFF. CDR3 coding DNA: TGTGCCAGCAGTTTCCTCGGGACTAGCCCCTCCTACAATGAGCAGTTCTTC.

CDR3 sequence: CASSFGQVGTEAFF. CDR3 bases: TGTGCCAGCAGCTTCGGACAGGTGGGGACTGAAGCTTTCTTT. The V gene is TRBV7-2, the J gene TRBJ1-1; 7 bases map to TRBD1. Germline CDR1 reads SGHTA; CDR2 reads FQGNSA. V was clipped by 3 bases and J by 5 bases; unmatched bases: 6. The CDR3 runs 14 residues.

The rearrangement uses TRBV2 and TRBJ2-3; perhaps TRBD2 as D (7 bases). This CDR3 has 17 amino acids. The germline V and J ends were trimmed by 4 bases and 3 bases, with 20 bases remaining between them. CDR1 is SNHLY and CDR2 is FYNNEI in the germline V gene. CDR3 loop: CASSARVGGRVTDTQYF. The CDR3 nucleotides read TGTGCCAGCAGTGCCCGGGTCGGGGGGCGGGTTACAGATACGCAGTATTTT.

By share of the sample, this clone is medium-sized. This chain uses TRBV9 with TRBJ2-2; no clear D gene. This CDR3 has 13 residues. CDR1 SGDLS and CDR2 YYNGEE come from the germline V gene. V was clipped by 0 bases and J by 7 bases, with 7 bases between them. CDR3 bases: TGTGCCAGCAGCGTAGGACGGGTCGGGGAGCTGTTTTTT. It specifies CASSVGRVGELFF.

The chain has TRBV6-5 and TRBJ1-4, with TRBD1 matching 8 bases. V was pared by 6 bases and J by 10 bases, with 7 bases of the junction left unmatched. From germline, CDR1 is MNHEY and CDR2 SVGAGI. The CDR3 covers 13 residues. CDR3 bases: TGTGCCAGCAGCCCAGGGGGCGCGGGAAAACTGTTTTTT. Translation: CASSPGGAGKLFF.

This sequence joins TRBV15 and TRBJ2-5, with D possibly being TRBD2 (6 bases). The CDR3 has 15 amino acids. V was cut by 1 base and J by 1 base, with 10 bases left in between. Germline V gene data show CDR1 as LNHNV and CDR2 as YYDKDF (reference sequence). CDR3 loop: CATSRAGGAQETQYF. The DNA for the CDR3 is TGTGCCACCAGCAGAGCCGGCGGGGCCCAAGAGACCCAGTACTTC.

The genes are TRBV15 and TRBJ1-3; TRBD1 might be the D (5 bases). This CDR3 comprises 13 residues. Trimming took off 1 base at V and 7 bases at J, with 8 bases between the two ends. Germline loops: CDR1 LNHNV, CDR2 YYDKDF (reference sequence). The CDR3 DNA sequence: TGTGCCACCAGCAGAGGAGGGGCCAACACCATATATTTT. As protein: CATSRGGANTIYF.

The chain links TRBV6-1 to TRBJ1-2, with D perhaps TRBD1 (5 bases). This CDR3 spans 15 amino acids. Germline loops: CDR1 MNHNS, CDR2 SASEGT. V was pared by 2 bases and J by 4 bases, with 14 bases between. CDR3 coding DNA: TGTGCCAGCAGTGAAAGGGAGGGGTCCAGCTATGGCTACACCTTC. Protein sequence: CASSEREGSSYGYTF.

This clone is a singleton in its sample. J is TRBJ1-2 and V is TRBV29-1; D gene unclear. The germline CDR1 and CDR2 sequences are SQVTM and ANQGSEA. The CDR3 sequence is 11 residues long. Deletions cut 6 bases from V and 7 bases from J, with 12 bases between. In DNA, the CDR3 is TGCAGCGTCCGGGAGGGTGCTGGCTACACCTTC. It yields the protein CSVREGAGYTF. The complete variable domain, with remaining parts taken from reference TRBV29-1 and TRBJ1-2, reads SAVISQKPSRDICQRGTSLTIQCQVDSQVTMMFWYRQQPGQSLTLIATANQGSEATYESGFVIDKFPISRPNLTFSTLTVSNMSPEDSSIYLCSVREGAGYTFGSGTRLTVV.

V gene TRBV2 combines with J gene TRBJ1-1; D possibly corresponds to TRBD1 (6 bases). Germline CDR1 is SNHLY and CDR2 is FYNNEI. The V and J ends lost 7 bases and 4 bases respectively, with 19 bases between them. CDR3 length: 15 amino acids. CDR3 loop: CASNRMGAGGTEAFF. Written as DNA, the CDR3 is TGTGCCAGCAACCGAATGGGGGCGGGTGGCACTGAAGCTTTCTTT.

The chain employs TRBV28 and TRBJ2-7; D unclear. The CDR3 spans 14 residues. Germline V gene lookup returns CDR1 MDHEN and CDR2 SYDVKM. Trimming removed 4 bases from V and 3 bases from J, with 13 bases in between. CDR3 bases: TGTGCCAGCAGTTCCCCACTGATGGTCTACGAGCAGTACGTC. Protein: CASSSPLMVYEQYV.

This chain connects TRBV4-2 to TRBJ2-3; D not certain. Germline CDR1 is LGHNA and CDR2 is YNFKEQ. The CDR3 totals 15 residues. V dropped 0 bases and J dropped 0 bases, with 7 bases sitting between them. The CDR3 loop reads CASSQDWGSTDTQYF. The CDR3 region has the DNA TGTGCCAGCAGCCAAGATTGGGGTAGCACAGATACGCAGTATTTT.

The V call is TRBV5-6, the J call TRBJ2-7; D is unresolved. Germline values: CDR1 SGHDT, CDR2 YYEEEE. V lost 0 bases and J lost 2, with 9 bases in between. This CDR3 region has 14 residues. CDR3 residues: CASSLADNAYEQYF. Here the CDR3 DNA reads TGTGCCAGCAGCTTGGCTGACAATGCCTACGAGCAGTACTTC.

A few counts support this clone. CDR3 sequence: CASSLTGTSYEQYV. The CDR3 region has the DNA TGTGCCAGCAGTTTAACCGGGACTTCCTACGAGCAGTACGTC. The chain links TRBV28 to TRBJ2-7; D is possibly TRBD2 (6 bases). This CDR3 is 14 amino acids long. The germline gives CDR1 MDHEN, CDR2 SYDVKM. Trimming pared 2 bases from V and 1 base from J, leaving 9 bases between.

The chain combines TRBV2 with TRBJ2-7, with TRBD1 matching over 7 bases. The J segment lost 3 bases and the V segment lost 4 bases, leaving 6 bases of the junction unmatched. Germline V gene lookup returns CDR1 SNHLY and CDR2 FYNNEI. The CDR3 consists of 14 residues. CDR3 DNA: TGTGCCAGCAGTGCAAGAGGGGGCAGCTACGAGCAGTACTTC. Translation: CASSARGGSYEQYF.

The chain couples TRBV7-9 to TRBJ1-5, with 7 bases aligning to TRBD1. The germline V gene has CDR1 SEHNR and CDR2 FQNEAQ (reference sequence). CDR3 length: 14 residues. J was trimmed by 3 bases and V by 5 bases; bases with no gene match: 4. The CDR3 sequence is CASSPGTDNQPQHF. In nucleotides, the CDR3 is TGTGCCAGCAGCCCAGGGACAGACAATCAGCCCCAGCATTTT. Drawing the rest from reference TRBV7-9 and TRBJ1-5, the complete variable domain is DTGVSQNPRHKITKRGQNVTFRCDPISEHNRLYWYRQTLGQGPEFLTYFQNEAQLEKSRLLSDRFSAERPKGSFSTLEIQRTEQGDSAMYLCASSPGTDNQPQHFGDGTRLSIL.

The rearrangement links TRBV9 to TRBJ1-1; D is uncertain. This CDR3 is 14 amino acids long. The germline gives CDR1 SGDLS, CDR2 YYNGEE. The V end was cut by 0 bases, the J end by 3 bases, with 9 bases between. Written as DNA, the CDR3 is TGTGCCAGCAGCGTAGCGAGGGCCGACACTGAAGCTTTCTTT. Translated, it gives CASSVARADTEAFF.

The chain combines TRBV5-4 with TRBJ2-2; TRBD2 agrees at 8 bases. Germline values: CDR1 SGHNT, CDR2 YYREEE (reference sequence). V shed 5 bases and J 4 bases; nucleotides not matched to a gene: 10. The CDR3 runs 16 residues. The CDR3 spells CASRKGTSQGTGELFF. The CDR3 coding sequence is TGTGCCAGCAGGAAAGGGACTAGTCAAGGCACCGGGGAGCTGTTTTTT.

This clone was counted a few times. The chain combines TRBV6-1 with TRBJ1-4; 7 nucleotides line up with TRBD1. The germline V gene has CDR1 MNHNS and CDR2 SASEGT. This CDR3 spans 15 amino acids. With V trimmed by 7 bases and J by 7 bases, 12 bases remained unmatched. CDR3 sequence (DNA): TGTGCCAGCAATCCGGGGGACAGCGGAAGTGAAAAACTGTTTTTT. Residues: CASNPGDSGSEKLFF.

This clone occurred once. This CDR3 reads CASSIQGAEAFF. CDR3 coding DNA: TGTGCCAGCAGTATTCAAGGGGCTGAAGCTTTCTTT. The chain employs TRBV28 and TRBJ1-1; perhaps TRBD1 as D (5 bases). V dropped 5 bases and J dropped 6 bases, with 10 bases sitting between them. Germline CDR1 is MDHEN and CDR2 is SYDVKM. This CDR3 contains 12 residues.

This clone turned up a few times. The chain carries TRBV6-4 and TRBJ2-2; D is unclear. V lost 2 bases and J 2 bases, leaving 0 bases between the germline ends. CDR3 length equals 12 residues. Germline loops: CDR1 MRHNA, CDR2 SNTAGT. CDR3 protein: CASSDNTGELFF. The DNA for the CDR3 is TGTGCCAGCAGTGACAACACCGGGGAGCTGTTTTTT.

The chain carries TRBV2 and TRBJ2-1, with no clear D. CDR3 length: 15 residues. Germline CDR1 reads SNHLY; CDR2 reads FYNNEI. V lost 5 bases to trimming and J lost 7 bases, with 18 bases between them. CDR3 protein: CASSSGNAGFNEQFF. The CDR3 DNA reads TGTGCCAGCAGTAGTGGGAACGCCGGGTTTAATGAGCAGTTCTTC.

The CDR3 here is CASSPTVGGIPPDTQYF. The CDR3 DNA is TGTGCCAGCTCACCCACAGTTGGCGGGATTCCACCAGATACGCAGTATTTT. This rearrangement joins TRBV18 to TRBJ2-3; D is perhaps TRBD2 (6 bases). This CDR3 has 17 amino acids. The germline V gene has CDR1 KGHSH and CDR2 LQKENI. With 3 bases removed from V and 4 bases from J, the gap between germline ends came to 20 bases.